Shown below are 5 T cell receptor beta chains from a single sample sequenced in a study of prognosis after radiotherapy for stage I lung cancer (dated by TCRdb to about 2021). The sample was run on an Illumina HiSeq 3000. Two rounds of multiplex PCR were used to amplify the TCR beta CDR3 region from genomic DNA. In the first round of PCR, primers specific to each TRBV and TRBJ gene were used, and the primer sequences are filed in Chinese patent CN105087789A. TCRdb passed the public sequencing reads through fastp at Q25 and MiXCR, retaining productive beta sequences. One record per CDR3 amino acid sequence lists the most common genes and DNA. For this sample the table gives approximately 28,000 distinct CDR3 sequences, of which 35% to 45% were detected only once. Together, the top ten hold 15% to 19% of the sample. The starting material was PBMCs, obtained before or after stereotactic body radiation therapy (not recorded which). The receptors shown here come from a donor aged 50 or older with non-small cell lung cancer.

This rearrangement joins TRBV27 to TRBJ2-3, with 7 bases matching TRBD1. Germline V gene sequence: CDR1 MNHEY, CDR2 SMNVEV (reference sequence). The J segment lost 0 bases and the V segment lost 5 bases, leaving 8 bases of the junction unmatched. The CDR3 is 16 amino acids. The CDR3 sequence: CASSQTTGLSTDTQYF. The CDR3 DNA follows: TGTGCCAGCAGTCAAACGACAGGGTTGAGCACAGATACGCAGTATTTT.

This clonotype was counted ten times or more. The CDR3, as DNA: TGTGCCAGCAGTCCCGACAGGGGGCAAGGAGAGCAGTACTTC. Amino acids: CASSPDRGQGEQYF. The J gene is TRBJ2-7, the V gene TRBV27, with 10 positions matching TRBD1. The length of the CDR3 is 14 residues. With 5 bases clipped from V and 7 bases from J, the junction kept 8 bases outside the gene matches. Looked up from germline, CDR1 is MNHEY and CDR2 is SMNVEV (reference sequence).

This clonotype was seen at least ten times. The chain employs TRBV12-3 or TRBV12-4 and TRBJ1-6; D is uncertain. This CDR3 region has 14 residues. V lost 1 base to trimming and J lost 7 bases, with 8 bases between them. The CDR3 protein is CASSLGAENSPLHF. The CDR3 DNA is TGTGCCAGCAGTTTAGGGGCAGAGAATTCACCCCTCCACTTT.

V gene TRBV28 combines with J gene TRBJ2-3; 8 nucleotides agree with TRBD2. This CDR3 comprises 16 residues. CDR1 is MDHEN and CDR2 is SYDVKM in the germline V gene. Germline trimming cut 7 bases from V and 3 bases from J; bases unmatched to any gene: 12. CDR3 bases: TGTGCCAGCACCCCGGCGGGGGGTAGGGGAACAGATACGCAGTATTTT. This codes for CASTPAGGRGTDTQYF. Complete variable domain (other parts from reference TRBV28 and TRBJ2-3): DVKVTQSSRYLVKRTGEKVFLECVQDMDHENMFWYRQDPGLGLRLIYFSYDVKMKEKGDIPEGYSVSREKKERFSLILESASTNQTSMYLCASTPAGGRGTDTQYFGPGTRLTVL.

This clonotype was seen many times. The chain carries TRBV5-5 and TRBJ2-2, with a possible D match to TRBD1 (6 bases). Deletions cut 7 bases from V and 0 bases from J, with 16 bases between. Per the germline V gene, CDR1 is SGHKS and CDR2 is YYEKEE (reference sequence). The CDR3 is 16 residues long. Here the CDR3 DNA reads TGTGCCAGCTCGGATGGCAGGGGACCGAACACCGGGGAGCTGTTTTTT. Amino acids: CASSDGRGPNTGELFF.